Reported below is one TCR beta chain. The authors prepared the TCRbeta library with unique molecular identifiers. MiXCR was run by TCRdb on the PCR reads, yielding one entry per CDR3 protein. The table records some 600,000 distinct CDR3 sequences, roughly 17% of them present only once. The source of the sample is a study of T-cell reconstitution after alpha-beta-depleted transplantation in children. This CDR3 is 16 amino acids long. V lost 5 bases, J lost 4 bases, and 9 bases stayed unmatched. Sequenced material: PBMCs from the stem cell graft donor, taken from the stem cell graft. The TCR originated in a human donor who donated a stem cell graft to a child with acute myeloid leukemia. V is TRBV12-3 or TRBV12-4 and J is TRBJ2-2, with TRBD1 identical over 8 bases. The CDR3 nucleotides are TGTGCCAGCAGTCTACAGGGGGATAGTGGCACCGGGGAGCTGTTTTTT. Protein: CASSLQGDSGTGELFF.